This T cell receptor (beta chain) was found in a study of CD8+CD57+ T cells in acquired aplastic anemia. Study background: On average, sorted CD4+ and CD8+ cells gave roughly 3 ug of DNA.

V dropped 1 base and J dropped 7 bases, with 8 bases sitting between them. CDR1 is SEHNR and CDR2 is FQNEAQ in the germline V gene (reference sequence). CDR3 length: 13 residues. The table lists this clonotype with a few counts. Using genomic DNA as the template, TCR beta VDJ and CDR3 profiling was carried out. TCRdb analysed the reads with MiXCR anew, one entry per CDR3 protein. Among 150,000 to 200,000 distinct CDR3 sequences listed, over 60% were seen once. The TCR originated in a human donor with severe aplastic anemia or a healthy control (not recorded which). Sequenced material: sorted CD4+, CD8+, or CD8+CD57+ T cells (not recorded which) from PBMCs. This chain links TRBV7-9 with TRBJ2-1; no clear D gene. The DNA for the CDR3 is TGTGCCAGCAGCTTAGTTGGTGGGAATGAGCAGTTCTTC. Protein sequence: CASSLVGGNEQFF.